The 21 T cell receptor beta chains below come from one sample, sequenced in a study of shared clonotypes between healthy human individuals. Using immunoSEQ multiplex PCR, the repertoire was profiled, and TCRdb retains in-frame clones only, with some absent. The repertoire holds about 680,000 clones, with about 90% as singletons. Naive CD8 cells comprised CD45RO-negative, CCR7-positively selected cells, excluding terminally differentiated effector memory CD45RA+ cells. Source material: naive CD8+ T cells sorted from blood. These receptor sequences come from a man aged 25-45 years in good health.

The chain recombines TRBV29-1 with TRBJ2-1; no clear D. With 1 base removed from V and 9 bases from J, the gap between germline ends came to 10 bases. The CDR3 sequence is 12 residues long. Germline CDR1 SQVTM, CDR2 ANQGSEA. As DNA, the CDR3 is TGCAGCGTTGAAGTCAACTATCCTGAGCAGTTCTTC. This gives the protein CSVEVNYPEQFF.

The rearrangement links TRBV6-6 to TRBJ2-7; D unclear. Germline lookup yields CDR1 MNHNY and CDR2 SVGAGI (reference sequence). V lost 0 bases and J 7 bases, leaving 13 bases between the germline ends. This CDR3 region has 14 residues. CDR3 region: CASSYSSGSVEQYF. In DNA form, the CDR3 reads TGTGCCAGCAGTTACTCGAGTGGTAGTGTAGAGCAGTACTTC.

This clone was detected only once. The chain uses TRBV4-3 and TRBJ2-7, with 10 bases that match TRBD1. The CDR3 contains 15 residues. Germline CDR1 and CDR2: LGHNA and YSLEER. Trimming removed 1 base from V and 0 bases from J; junction bases left unmatched: 0. The CDR3, as DNA: TGCGCCAGCAGCCAAGGGACAGGGGGCTCCTACGAGCAGTACTTC. Translated: CASSQGTGGSYEQYF.

J is TRBJ2-5 and V is TRBV11-2; possible D gene TRBD2, 5 bases. The CDR3 consists of 16 residues. The V end lost 7 bases, the J end lost 3 bases, and 21 bases lay between the germline ends. Germline CDR1 and CDR2: SGHAT and FQNNGV. The CDR3 DNA sequence: TGTGCCAGCACCGAATCGCTCGGGGTAGGGAAAGAGACCCAGTACTTC. Protein: CASTESLGVGKETQYF.

This clone appeared a few times. The chain recombines TRBV4-1 with TRBJ1-5, with D maybe TRBD1 (5 bases). Between the trimmed V and J ends, which lost 4 bases and 4 bases, there was a span of 14 bases. This CDR3 has 15 residues. Germline lookup yields CDR1 MGHRA and CDR2 YSYEKL. In DNA, the CDR3 is TGCGCCAGCAGCCCCCCGGGACGGATGAATCAGCCCCAGCATTTT. Translating it yields CASSPPGRMNQPQHF.

The V gene is TRBV11-2, the J gene TRBJ1-3, with D uncertain. The CDR3 extends over 15 amino acids. Germline assignment: CDR1 SGHAT and CDR2 FQNNGV. Trimming took off 7 bases at V and 1 base at J, with 14 bases between the two ends. CDR3 protein: CASTQVRRSGNTIYF. CDR3 DNA: TGTGCCAGCACCCAAGTAAGACGTTCTGGAAACACCATATATTTT.

The gene calls are TRBV6-1 and TRBJ1-1; D might be TRBD1 (5 bases). This CDR3 has 17 amino acids. The germline V and J ends were trimmed by 4 bases and 2 bases, with 20 bases remaining between them. Germline assignment: CDR1 MNHNS and CDR2 SASEGT. The DNA for the CDR3 is TGTGCCAGCAGTGGAGGACCGGGGCGCCGGGTTAACACTGAAGCTTTCTTT. It translates to CASSGGPGRRVNTEAFF.

The V gene is TRBV7-3, the J gene TRBJ2-1, with 7 positions matching TRBD2. There are 16 residues in the CDR3. Germline V gives CDR1 SGHTA, CDR2 FQGTGA. Trimming at V came to 5 bases and at J to 5 bases, leaving 12 bases not matched to a gene. The CDR3 is CASSLSGTTKNNEQFF. CDR3 nucleotides: TGTGCCAGCAGCCTTTCCGGGACTACCAAAAACAATGAGCAGTTCTTC.

Remarks on this clone: The junction shows a germline mismatch at one end, possibly a read error. Other DNA sequences within the sample encode an identical CDR3. The chain couples TRBV13 to TRBJ2-3; D call uncertain. The CDR3 runs to 13 residues. Germline V gives CDR1 PRHDT, CDR2 FYEKMQ (reference sequence). For the CDR3, the DNA is TGTGCCAGCAGCTTACACAGCACGGATACGCAGTATTTT. This encodes CASSLHSTDTQYF.

The sample holds one count of this clone. This sequence joins TRBV15 and TRBJ2-4, with D tentatively TRBD1 (6 bases). Trimming left V 2 bases short and J 9 bases short, with 14 bases between. This CDR3 region has 14 residues. Germline values: CDR1 LNHNV, CDR2 YYDKDF (reference sequence). The CDR3 coding sequence is TGTGCCACCAGCAGAACTACAGGGTGCGGCATTCAGTACTTC. Amino acid sequence: CATSRTTGCGIQYF.

The V gene is TRBV7-9, the J gene TRBJ2-7; 9 nucleotides agree with TRBD2. In germline, CDR1 is SEHNR, CDR2 FQNEAQ (reference sequence). V lost 9 bases to trimming and J lost 4 bases; unmatched junction nucleotides: 10. The CDR3 has 14 residues. The CDR3 region is CASEEAGGGYEQYF. DNA of the CDR3: TGTGCCAGTGAGGAAGCGGGAGGAGGGTACGAGCAGTACTTC.

This chain uses TRBV7-6 with TRBJ1-1, with D perhaps matching TRBD1 (5 bases). With 2 bases removed from V and 6 bases from J, the gap between germline ends came to 19 bases. Germline V gene lookup returns CDR1 SGHVS and CDR2 FNYEAQ. The CDR3 consists of 16 residues. The CDR3 is CASSLSAVTRGSEAFF. The CDR3 DNA reads as TGTGCCAGCAGCTTATCGGCCGTGACGCGGGGGTCTGAAGCTTTCTTT.

This chain uses TRBV5-1 with TRBJ1-3; possible D gene TRBD1, 5 bases. The V end lost 1 base, the J end lost 0 bases, and 14 bases lay between the germline ends. Germline V CDR1 and CDR2: SGHRS, YFSETQ. The CDR3 has 17 amino acids. Here the CDR3 DNA reads TGCGCCAGCAGCTTGACGGCTACAGGTTTCTCTGGAAACACCATATATTTT. Translated: CASSLTATGFSGNTIYF.

J is TRBJ2-1 and V is TRBV5-4; 9 bases map to TRBD2. Germline V gene sequence: CDR1 SGHNT, CDR2 YYREEE (reference sequence). The CDR3 totals 15 residues. With V trimmed by 5 bases and J by 3 bases, 6 bases remained unmatched. CDR3: CASRDGLANYNEQFF. Written as DNA, the CDR3 is TGTGCCAGCAGAGATGGACTAGCGAACTACAATGAGCAGTTCTTC.

The V gene is TRBV10-2, the J gene TRBJ2-5, with TRBD1 matching over 7 bases. The CDR3 is 17 residues long. V lost 5 bases, J lost 5 bases, and 17 bases stayed unmatched. Germline V gene data show CDR1 as WSHSY and CDR2 as SAAADI. CDR3 sequence: CASSTEGAIWATETQYF. The CDR3 nucleotides read TGCGCCAGCAGTACCGAGGGGGCTATATGGGCAACGGAGACCCAGTACTTC.

The chain combines TRBV27 with TRBJ2-7; unclear D gene. Germline CDR1 is MNHEY and CDR2 is SMNVEV (reference sequence). This CDR3 region has 14 residues. V was clipped by 5 bases and J by 0 bases, with 11 bases between them. The CDR3 is CASSPTLSSYEQYF. The CDR3 region has the DNA TGTGCCAGCAGTCCCACCCTGAGCTCCTACGAGCAGTACTTC.

The J gene is TRBJ2-7, the V gene TRBV27, with a tentative D call TRBD2 (6 bases). The CDR3 length is 15 residues. Germline CDR1 is MNHEY and CDR2 is SMNVEV (reference sequence). Trimming cost V 4 bases and J 6 bases, with 19 bases left between them. The CDR3 protein is CASSWGSGEGLEQYF. CDR3 DNA: TGTGCCAGCAGTTGGGGCTCCGGCGAGGGACTCGAGCAGTACTTC.

The rearrangement links TRBV10-2 to TRBJ2-5; the match to TRBD2 covers 8 bases. The CDR3 contains 14 residues. The V gene's germline CDR1 is WSHSY and CDR2 SAAADI. V was clipped by 5 bases and J by 4 bases; unmatched bases: 6. Here the CDR3 DNA reads TGCGCCAGCAGTTCCGGGACTAGACGAGAGACCCAGTACTTC. Translated: CASSSGTRRETQYF.

This chain links TRBV18 with TRBJ1-1, with D possibly being TRBD1 (5 bases). V was pared by 6 bases and J by 5 bases, with 10 bases between. The CDR3 is 12 residues long. CDR1 KGHSH and CDR2 LQKENI come from the germline V gene. The CDR3 region has the DNA TGTGCCAGCTCGGCAGGGAGGACTGAAGCTTTCTTT. Residues: CASSAGRTEAFF. Based on the CDR3 plus reference TRBV18 and TRBJ1-1, the full variable domain is NAGVMQNPRHLVRRRGQEARLRCSPMKGHSHVYWYRQLPEEGLKFMVYLQKENIIDESGMPKERFSAEFPKEGPSILRIQQVVRGDSAAYFCASSAGRTEAFFGQGTRLTVV.

This chain links TRBV5-1 with TRBJ2-7; the D gene is possibly TRBD2 (5 bases). Germline V gene sequence: CDR1 SGHRS, CDR2 YFSETQ. This CDR3 comprises 13 residues. Trimming left V 4 bases short and J 4 bases short, with 12 bases between. As DNA, the CDR3 is TGCGCCAGCAGCGGGAGTTTGGCGTACGAGCAGTACTTC. Residues: CASSGSLAYEQYF.

This clone was seen only a few times. This chain uses TRBV10-2 with TRBJ2-7, with D perhaps given as TRBD1 or TRBD2 (5 bases each). Trimming cost V 2 bases and J 3 bases, with 11 bases left between them. The germline V gene encodes CDR1 WSHSY and CDR2 SAAADI. The CDR3 length is 14 residues. For the CDR3, the DNA is TGCGCCAGCAGTGAGCAGGGAGTCGGCTACGAGCAGTACTTC. Translation gives CASSEQGVGYEQYF.